A selection of T cell receptor beta chains follows, all from one sample in a study of cytomegalovirus exposure and HLA in healthy donors. Sequencing used immunoSEQ multiplex PCR; TCRdb keeps in-frame clones, though not all of them. The table has 75,000 to 85,000 clones, approximately 91% seen once. Sequencing used PBMCs. These receptor sequences come from a young man in good health and CMV-seronegative. Both conserved end residues are part of each CDR3. A D gene is named only where the DNA matches it firmly. Size is stated for part of the rows, as once, few or many counts, or as a class when the clone is expanded.

d_gene,v_gene,abundance,j_gene,len,CDR3nt,CDR3aa
TRBD2,TRBV18,once,TRBJ2-3,14,TGTGCCAGCTCACGGACTAGGGGCACAGATACGCAGTATTTT,CASSRTRGTDTQYF
TRBD1,TRBV27,NA,TRBJ2-6,16,TGTGCCAGCAGTTTATTAGGGGGCGGTGGGGCCAACGTCCTGACTTTC,CASSLLGGGGANVLTF
NA,TRBV18,NA,TRBJ2-3,13,TGTGCCAGCTCACCCCCCCCGGGAAATACGCAGTATTTT,CASSPPPGNTQYF
TRBD2,TRBV18,NA,TRBJ2-1,17,TGTGCCAGCTCACCACTAACGACTAGCGGGAGTTCCAATGAGCAGTTCTTC,CASSPLTTSGSSNEQFF
NA,TRBV7-3,NA,TRBJ2-1,14,TGTGCCAGCAGCTTAGGGGCCCCGCCAGGTGAGCAGTTCTTC,CASSLGAPPGEQFF
NA,TRBV15,NA,TRBJ1-1,14,TGTGCCATCAGCCCGCTGGACAAGAACACTGAAGCTTTCTTT,CAISPLDKNTEAFF
TRBD1,TRBV7-6,NA,TRBJ2-7,15,TGTGCCAGCAGCTCTATGGGGACAGGGTACTACGAGCAGTACTTC,CASSSMGTGYYEQYF
NA,TRBV6-5,NA,TRBJ1-5,13,TGTGCCAGCAGTTCCGGGGTCGATCAGCCCCAGCATTTT,CASSSGVDQPQHF
NA,TRBV6-6,NA,TRBJ1-1,11,TGTGCCAGCAGTTACTCGAGTGAGGCTTTCTTT,CASSYSSEAFF
NA,TRBV25-1,NA,TRBJ2-7,11,TGTGCCAGCAGTGGGAGGGGGGGGCAGTACTTC,CASSGRGGQYF
TRBD1,TRBV30,NA,TRBJ1-2,13,TGTGCCTGGGAACAGGGGTCTATCTATGGCTACACCTTC,CAWEQGSIYGYTF
NA,TRBV28,NA,TRBJ1-1,16,TGTGCCAGCAGCCCCTATGGCGGAGATCTGAACACTGAAGCTTTCTTT,CASSPYGGDLNTEAFF
NA,TRBV30,once,TRBJ1-2,15,TGTGCCTGGACCTCGGGGAGGGGGAGAAACTATGGCTACACCTTC,CAWTSGRGRNYGYTF
NA,TRBV7-9,NA,TRBJ2-5,13,TGTGCCAGCAGCCCCGCAGGGAGGTGGACCCAGTACTTC,CASSPAGRWTQYF
NA,TRBV7-9,NA,TRBJ2-3,13,TGTGCCAGCGAGAGGGACTTCACAGATACGCAGTATTTT,CASERDFTDTQYF
TRBD2,TRBV5-1,NA,TRBJ2-1,14,TGCGCCAGCCGGCCGAGCGGGGGCTACAATGAGCAGTTCTTC,CASRPSGGYNEQFF
NA,TRBV7-9,NA,TRBJ1-2,14,TGTGCCAGCAGCTTAGAGGATACAGGGTATGGCTACACCTTC,CASSLEDTGYGYTF
TRBD2,TRBV6-5,NA,TRBJ2-1,12,TGTGCCAGCAGCGGGGGGGACAATGAGCAGTTCTTC,CASSGGDNEQFF
NA,TRBV28,NA,TRBJ1-1,13,TGTGCCAGCAGCGGGGGGGTTTGGACTGAAGCTTTCTTT,CASSGGVWTEAFF
NA,TRBV21-1,NA,TRBJ2-2,15,TGTGCCAGCAGCACTGAGGCCAGGGCCACCGGGGAGCTGTTTTTT,CASSTEARATGELFF
NA,TRBV18,once,TRBJ2-1,17,TGTGCCAGCTCACCACGGGCCCGGGGGAGCTCCTACAATGAGCAGTTCTTC,CASSPRARGSSYNEQFF
NA,TRBV28,NA,TRBJ1-2,14,TGTGCCAGCAGTTTATTGGTAGTACGTTCTGGCTACACCTTC,CASSLLVVRSGYTF
TRBD1,TRBV18,NA,TRBJ2-7,14,TGTGCCAGCTCACCCCCGGGACAGGGATACGAGCAGTACTTC,CASSPPGQGYEQYF
NA,TRBV28,few,TRBJ1-2,13,TGTGCCAGCAGTTTAGAGCCAAACTATGGCTACACCTTC,CASSLEPNYGYTF
NA,TRBV12-5,NA,TRBJ2-7,14,TGTGCTAGTGGGGGACACGACCTCTACTACGAGCAGTACTTC,CASGGHDLYYEQYF
NA,TRBV18,NA,TRBJ1-1,17,TGTGCCAGCTCACCACCAACAAGGGGTGCTAGGAACACTGAAGCTTTCTTT,CASSPPTRGARNTEAFF
TRBD2,TRBV5-1,NA,TRBJ2-3,15,TGCGCCAGCAGGACTAGCGGGGAGACCCCAGATACGCAGTATTTT,CASRTSGETPDTQYF
TRBD1,TRBV6-1,NA,TRBJ2-2,15,TGTGCCAGCAGCTCGGGACAGGGCGGCACCGGGGAGCTGTTTTTT,CASSSGQGGTGELFF
NA,TRBV11-2,NA,TRBJ2-5,14,TGTGCCAGCAGCCACCCGGGGAGCTTACGGACCCAGTACTTC,CASSHPGSLRTQYF
NA,TRBV5-5,NA,TRBJ1-4,16,TGTGCCAGCAGCTCCATTTCTAGACAGATGGGTGAAAAACTGTTTTTT,CASSSISRQMGEKLFF
TRBD1,TRBV5-1,NA,TRBJ1-2,18,TGCGCCAGCAGCCCAACCCCCCTCAGACAGGGGGCCAATTGGGGCTACACCTTC,CASSPTPLRQGANWGYTF
TRBD2,TRBV11-2,once,TRBJ2-2,16,TGTGCCAGCAGCTTAGTGCCTAGCGGGGCGGCCGGGGAGCTGTTTTTT,CASSLVPSGAAGELFF
TRBD2,TRBV7-8,NA,TRBJ2-5,17,TGTGCCAGCAGTTCCCCCCGGACTAGCGGGGTCCAAGAGACCCAGTACTTC,CASSSPRTSGVQETQYF
NA,TRBV13,NA,TRBJ2-1,13,TGTGCCAGCAGATTGTGGCGGGGTCAGGAGCAGTTCTTC,CASRLWRGQEQFF
TRBD1,TRBV18,NA,TRBJ2-3,16,TGTGCCAGCTCACCACCGATGGGACAGGGCGCAGATACGCAGTATTTT,CASSPPMGQGADTQYF
NA,TRBV7-2,NA,TRBJ2-1,15,TGTGCCAGCAGCATAAAAGTGGCAGGGGGGCATGAGCAGTTCTTC,CASSIKVAGGHEQFF
NA,TRBV12-5,NA,TRBJ1-5,15,TGTGCTAGTGCTCCAGACTTATTTAGCAATCAGCCCCAGCATTTT,CASAPDLFSNQPQHF
TRBD1,TRBV28,NA,TRBJ2-1,16,TGTGCCAGCAGCAAAGACAGGGGGATCTCCTACAATGAGCAGTTCTTC,CASSKDRGISYNEQFF
TRBD1,TRBV9,once,TRBJ2-7,16,TGTGCCAGCAGCTTACGGCGGGACAGGGGGGGTAGGGAGCAGTACTTC,CASSLRRDRGGREQYF
TRBD1,TRBV9,once,TRBJ2-6,18,TGTGCCAGCAGCGCCAACAGGGGGCAGGACTCTGGGGCCAACGTCCTGACTTTC,CASSANRGQDSGANVLTF
TRBD1,TRBV11-2,NA,TRBJ2-3,16,TGTGCCAGCAGCTTCGGGACAGGGGATTCCGCAGATACGCAGTATTTT,CASSFGTGDSADTQYF
TRBD1,TRBV28,NA,TRBJ2-7,14,TGTGCCAGCAGCCACAGGACAGGCTCCTACGAGCAGTACTTC,CASSHRTGSYEQYF
TRBD2,TRBV10-2,NA,TRBJ2-7,12,TGCGCCAGCAGCACTAGCGAGTACGAGCAGTACTTC,CASSTSEYEQYF
NA,TRBV5-1,NA,TRBJ1-3,14,TGCGCCAGCACGGGGGGAGGCTCTGGAAACACCATATATTTT,CASTGGGSGNTIYF
TRBD2,TRBV9,NA,TRBJ2-3,17,TGTGCCAGCAGCTTCGGGACTAGCGGGCCATCCACAGATACGCAGTATTTT,CASSFGTSGPSTDTQYF
TRBD1,TRBV28,NA,TRBJ1-2,18,TGTGCCAGCAGTTTAGAGGAAGACAGGGGGAGTACTAACTATGGCTACACCTTC,CASSLEEDRGSTNYGYTF
NA,TRBV13,NA,TRBJ2-5,13,TGTGCCAGCAGCTTCCCCGGGGGAGAGACCCAGTACTTC,CASSFPGGETQYF
NA,TRBV5-1,NA,TRBJ1-3,16,TGCGCCAGCAGCTGGACTTCAGGGGCAGGAGGAAACACCATATATTTT,CASSWTSGAGGNTIYF
TRBD1,TRBV5-6,NA,TRBJ1-4,16,TGTGCCAGCAGCTTACTAGGGACAGACACTAATGAAAAACTGTTTTTT,CASSLLGTDTNEKLFF
NA,TRBV5-4,few,TRBJ2-5,13,TGTGCCAGCAGCTTGACGAGGAAAGAGACCCAGTACTTC,CASSLTRKETQYF
NA,TRBV6-6,few,TRBJ2-5,13,TGTGCCAGCATGGGAGGGGGCCAAGAGACCCAGTACTTC,CASMGGGQETQYF
TRBD1,TRBV7-9,NA,TRBJ1-3,15,TGTGCCAGCAGCTTAGACAGGGGGCCAGGAAACACCATATATTTT,CASSLDRGPGNTIYF
NA,TRBV9,NA,TRBJ1-3,15,TGTGCCAGCAGCGTAGGGGGAGGGGTTGGAAACACCATATATTTT,CASSVGGGVGNTIYF
NA,TRBV4-2,once,TRBJ2-1,18,TGTGCCAGCAGCCAACTCCCCGCTACGGGAGTGGCCTACAATGAGCAGTTCTTC,CASSQLPATGVAYNEQFF
TRBD1,TRBV4-1,NA,TRBJ2-7,15,TGCGCCAGCAGCCCGCAGACAGGGGCAACCTACGAGCAGTACTTC,CASSPQTGATYEQYF